These T cell receptor beta chains were read from a single sample in a study of beta chain features in type 1 diabetes. This table comes from immunoSEQ multiplex PCR, and its TCRdb copy is limited to in-frame clones, with some not included. Here the sample spans 600,000 to 700,000 clones, around 12% being singletons. The sample consisted of naive CD4+ T cells from blood. The receptors were gathered from a man aged 30-40 years with type 1 diabetes. The CDR3 runs from the conserved cysteine through the conserved F or W. D genes are given only for firm matches. Clone size is given for some rows only: seen once, a few or many times, or a class if the clone is expanded.

TRBD1	TRBV30	TRBJ1-6	few	CAWGGQGNSPLHF	TGTGCCTGGGGTGGACAGGGAAATTCACCCCTCCACTTT
-	TRBV7-2	TRBJ2-3	few	CASSFRRTADTQYF	TGTGCCAGCAGCTTCCGGAGGACAGCCGATACGCAGTATTTT
TRBD1	TRBV7-2	TRBJ2-7	few	CASSLGQASSYEQYF	TGTGCCAGCAGCCTGGGACAGGCGAGCTCCTACGAGCAGTACTTC
-	TRBV7-2	TRBJ1-2	-	CASSPVVNYGYTF	TGTGCCAGCAGCCCAGTTGTTAACTATGGCTACACCTTC
-	TRBV20-1	TRBJ2-3	few	CSAAGTDTQYF	TGCAGTGCTGCCGGGACAGATACGCAGTATTTT
TRBD2	TRBV29-1	TRBJ2-7	-	CSVGSLGGAYEQYF	TGCAGCGTTGGTTCCCTCGGGGGGGCGTACGAGCAGTACTTC
TRBD1	TRBV7-2	TRBJ1-2	few	CASSPFSSTGTYGYTF	TGTGCCAGCAGCCCCTTTTCATCGACAGGGACCTATGGCTACACCTTC
TRBD2	TRBV9	TRBJ2-3	-	CASSPGLSSDTQYF	TGTGCCAGCAGCCCGGGACTATCCTCAGATACGCAGTATTTT
-	TRBV29-1	TRBJ1-2	-	CSAIPGLDNYGYTF	TGCAGCGCAATACCGGGTCTCGATAACTATGGCTACACCTTC
-	TRBV30	TRBJ2-2	-	CAWKVSGNTGELFF	TGTGCCTGGAAGGTTTCGGGGAACACCGGGGAGCTGTTTTTT
TRBD1	TRBV18	TRBJ2-1	few	CASSRDRVNEQFF	TGTGCCAGCTCCCGCGACAGGGTTAATGAGCAGTTCTTC
-	TRBV9	TRBJ2-7	few	CASSPRGGRENEQYF	TGTGCCAGCAGCCCAAGGGGGGGCAGGGAAAACGAGCAGTACTTC
-	TRBV29-1	TRBJ2-2	-	CSVENGGELFF	TGCAGCGTTGAAAACGGGGGGGAGCTGTTTTTT
-	TRBV9	TRBJ2-3	few	CASSVASFSDTQYF	TGTGCCAGCAGCGTAGCATCTTTCTCAGATACGCAGTATTTT
-	TRBV19	TRBJ1-4	few	CASRQQEEKLFF	TGTGCCAGTAGGCAGCAGGAGGAAAAACTGTTTTTT
TRBD1	TRBV28	TRBJ2-7	-	CASSIRTGGRYEQYF	TGTGCCAGCAGTATCAGGACAGGGGGTAGGTACGAGCAGTACTTC
-	TRBV19	TRBJ2-1	few	CASSRAGNEQFF	TGTGCCAGTAGTAGGGCAGGTAATGAGCAGTTCTTC
-	TRBV13	TRBJ1-1	few	CASRTHTEAFF	TGTGCCAGCAGGACGCACACTGAAGCTTTCTTT
-	TRBV7-9	TRBJ2-7	-	CASSPKRETYEQYF	TGTGCCAGCAGCCCGAAACGGGAGACCTACGAGCAGTACTTC
TRBD1	TRBV7-2	TRBJ2-7	-	CASSLGGQGPYEQYF	TGTGCCAGCAGCTTAGGGGGACAGGGGCCCTACGAGCAGTACTTC
TRBD1	TRBV30	TRBJ1-2	-	CAWRGKQGTYGYTF	TGTGCCTGGAGAGGAAAACAGGGGACCTATGGCTACACCTTC
TRBD1	TRBV5-1	TRBJ2-5	few	CASSLALTGSMETQYF	TGCGCCAGCAGCTTGGCCTTGACAGGGAGTATGGAGACCCAGTACTTC
TRBD1	TRBV6-1	TRBJ2-7	-	CASSAGQGMEQYF	TGTGCCAGCAGCGCAGGACAGGGCATGGAGCAGTACTTC
-	TRBV19	TRBJ1-5	-	CASTLRTNQPQHF	TGTGCCAGTACCTTACGGACCAATCAGCCCCAGCATTTT